This T cell receptor (beta chain) was obtained from a study of regulatory T cells in long-lasting Graves disease listed by TCRdb under 2021. Regarding the research as a whole: In the newly diagnosed Graves' disease group, patients had been taking antithyroid drugs for less than 3 months. A total of roughly 35 samples underwent TCR sequencing, from around 13 patients with persistent Graves' disease and roughly 20 patients with newly diagnosed Graves' disease. This study used TCR sequencing and RNA sequencing of peripheral blood to compare persistent Graves' disease patients against newly diagnosed Graves' disease patients. The study took place in China and was registered as a clinical trial.

To note about this clonotype: Its antigen is currently not known. No quality values exist for individual bases; no much larger clone is one base distant.

The library was made by multiplex PCR. The data were produced on an Illumina HiSeq 4000. TCR beta libraries were built with iRepertoire HTBI primers and Arm-PCR amplification of CDR3 regions. Gel purification was performed on PCR products prior to sequencing. The authors' analysis ran thus. Gene usage analysis of CDR3 amino acid clonotypes used the approximately 62 TRBV and 14 to 15 TRBJ segments found across samples. COPE and FqMerger were used to merge filtered high-quality paired reads into contigs. BLAST was used to align contigs to IMGT TRBV, TRBD and TRBJ reference genes, with CDR3 defined following IMGT. Any clonotype with a frequency above 0.1% was counted as a highly expanded clone. Repertoire diversity was measured by Shannon entropy, and V-J evenness by the Gini coefficient. Public clonotypes were defined as clonotypes shared by more than one individual. The raw public data were reprocessed by TCRdb itself: fastp quality trimming at Q25, MiXCR clonotype calling, in-frame beta chains only. Every entry covers one CDR3 protein and lists the most common genes and DNA from its rows. These V and J calls derive from TCRdb rather than the authors' analysis. The sample records around 480,000 distinct CDR3 sequences, 15% to 20% of which are singletons. Over 9% of the sample is in the top ten clones.

The germline V gene encodes CDR1 MNHNS and CDR2 SASEGT. Its CDR3 holds 14 amino acids, cysteine through phenylalanine. Just CDR3 DNA is preserved here, 42 bases in frame from base 1. The trim is 10 bases for V and 4 bases for J, with a gap of 17 bases between the germline ends. The meaning of the sample's time point label: newly diagnosed GD, antithyroid drugs for less than 3 months. For both TCR sequencing and RNA sequencing, RNA was extracted from PBMCs in TRIzol. The diagnosis of Graves' disease was made according to American Thyroid Association guidelines. Patients were recruited from an endocrinology department in Xi'an, China. Each patient gave about 8.1 milliliters of peripheral blood, collected in an EDTA anticoagulant tube. Ficoll Paque Plus density gradient separation was used to isolate PBMCs, and no further T cell sorting was performed. An Agilent 2100 Bioanalyzer and agarose gel were used to check RNA quality, while a NanoDrop 2000 measured RNA concentration.

Overall study results and their limits: As a limitation, the authors acknowledged that the small sample size may reduce accuracy. Sequencing and analysis were restricted to the TCR beta chain. Peripheral blood alone was examined, since thyroid tissue, which constituted the primary lesion, could not be accessed. Lower TCR Shannon entropy and fewer highly expanded clones were observed in persistent Graves' disease patients than in newly diagnosed patients, which suggested clonal expansion. Persistent disease showed preferential use of TRBV28, TRBJ1-2 and TRBJ2-5, whereas newly diagnosed disease favored TRBV20-1 and TRBJ2-1. A larger number of public clonotypes was shared among persistent patients (approximately 2,600) than among newly diagnosed patients (around 970).

The data were also submitted as part of a second study, on T cells in Graves' hyperthyroidism and ophthalmopathy. According to the second study: Graves' hyperthyroidism was defined as stable when no progression to ophthalmopathy occurred over 18 months of follow-up. Hyperthyroidism patients were newly diagnosed, had a disease duration of under 2 months, and were aged 18 to 65 years. Patients with uncontrolled infections, other autoimmune diseases, pregnancy or lactation were excluded. Diagnoses relied on clinical symptoms, serum thyroxine and TRAb, thyroid ultrasound and orbital computed tomography. The first round of RT-PCR for the TCR CDR3 was performed with the HTBI primer set and the Qiagen OneStep RT-PCR kit. Most expanded thyroid clonotypes (frequency above 0.001) were also detected in blood, a finding suggesting that blood repertoires may reflect thyroid immune responses. In cross-validation, a model built on a 13 V-J signature told ophthalmopathy apart from stable hyperthyroidism with under 90% sensitivity and approximately 81% specificity, and in testing the same model reached 80%/75%. During validation, the model predicted progression to ophthalmopathy a median of approximately 6.5 months ahead of onset, with around 70% sensitivity and 72% to 85% specificity. TCR V-J signatures able to tell the groups apart were searched for in a discovery cohort of 95 or so patients, of whom more than 40 had Graves' ophthalmopathy and 57 had stable Graves' hyperthyroidism. Prospective prediction of ophthalmopathy was tested in an independent validation cohort consisting of under 20 hyperthyroidism patients and some 17 patients who later progressed to ophthalmopathy. The roughly 94 discovery patients were randomly split 7:3 into training and test sets. The study also compared thyroid tissue and blood T-cell repertoires from several Graves' hyperthyroidism patients. After blood sampling, hyperthyroidism patients were treated with methimazole at a starting dose of 30 mg daily, and ophthalmopathy patients were treated with high-dose intravenous methylprednisolone. Libraries were constructed in a second round of multiplex PCR, after which size selection and purification were performed. Sequencing of the libraries was done on an Illumina HiSeq2000 using paired-end 100 bp reads. Raw data were processed with SOAPnuke, discarding reads with adapters, uncalled bases, mean Phred below 15, or no exact constant-primer or identifier match. High-quality paired reads were merged using COPE v1.2.5, and each unique nucleotide sequence was defined as a clonotype. MiTCR v1.1 was used to align the clonotypes against IMGT TRBV, TRBD and TRBJ reference segments. The analysis was restricted to V-J combinations with a frequency above 0.0001, which together covered 99% to 99.2% of the repertoires. The TCS score was defined as the ratio of F50 (clonal expansion) to E x V (chaos), calculated using BLOSUM62-based TCRdist between CDR3 peptides within each V-J. Welch's t-statistics and random forest reduced 514 V-J features to under 15, which were used in a naive Bayes classifier (R e1071). No statistical method was used to set the sample size in advance, and investigators knew the group allocation. The paper describes TCR Vbeta CDR3 sequencing of around 140 peripheral blood samples, made up of 43 ophthalmopathy patients, roughly 72 hyperthyroidism patients and approximately 17 progressor patients.

The receptor comes from a man aged 35-49 years with Graves disease. Donor details come from another sample of the same person, matched by shared clones. The sample consisted of peripheral blood mononuclear cells (PBMCs), taken at new diagnosis, from a patient treated with antithyroid drugs. Recombination connected TRBV6-1 to TRBJ1-3; TRBD1 is a weak D gene call, 5 bases matching. This receptor has the CDR3 CATTSGGEGNTIYF. In nucleotides, the sequence is TGTGCCACCACGAGCGGGGGTGAAGGAAACACCATATATTTT.